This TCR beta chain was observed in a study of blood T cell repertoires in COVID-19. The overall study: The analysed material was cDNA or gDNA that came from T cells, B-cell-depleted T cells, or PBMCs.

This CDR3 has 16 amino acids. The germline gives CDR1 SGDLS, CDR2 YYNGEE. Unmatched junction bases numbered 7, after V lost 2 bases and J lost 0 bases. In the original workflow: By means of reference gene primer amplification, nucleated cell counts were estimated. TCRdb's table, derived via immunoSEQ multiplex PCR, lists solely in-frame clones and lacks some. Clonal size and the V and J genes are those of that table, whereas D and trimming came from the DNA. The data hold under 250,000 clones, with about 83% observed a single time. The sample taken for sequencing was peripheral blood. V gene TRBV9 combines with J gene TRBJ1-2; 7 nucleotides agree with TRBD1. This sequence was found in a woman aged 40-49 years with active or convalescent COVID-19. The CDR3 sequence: CASSVGGQATNYGYTF. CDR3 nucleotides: TGTGCCAGCAGCGTGGGAGGACAGGCCACTAACTATGGCTACACCTTC.